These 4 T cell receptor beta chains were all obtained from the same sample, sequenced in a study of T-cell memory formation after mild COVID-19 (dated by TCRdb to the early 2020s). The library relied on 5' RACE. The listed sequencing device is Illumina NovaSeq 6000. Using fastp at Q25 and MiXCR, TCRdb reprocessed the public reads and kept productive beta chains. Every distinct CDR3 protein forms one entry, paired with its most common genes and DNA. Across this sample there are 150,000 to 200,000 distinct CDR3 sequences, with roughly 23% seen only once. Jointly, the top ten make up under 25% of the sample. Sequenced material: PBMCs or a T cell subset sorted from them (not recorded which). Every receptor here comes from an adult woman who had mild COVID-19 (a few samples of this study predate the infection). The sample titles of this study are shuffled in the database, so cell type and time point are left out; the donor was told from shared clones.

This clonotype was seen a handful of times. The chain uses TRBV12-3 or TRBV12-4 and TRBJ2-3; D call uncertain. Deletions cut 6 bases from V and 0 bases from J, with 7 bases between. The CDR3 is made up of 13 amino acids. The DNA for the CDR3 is TGTGCCAGCAGCCCTTTTAGCACAGATACGCAGTATTTT. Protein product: CASSPFSTDTQYF.

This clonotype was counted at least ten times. The CDR3: CASSYSEEPTDTQYF. DNA of the CDR3: TGTGCCAGCAGTTACTCGGAGGAGCCCACAGATACGCAGTATTTT. The rearrangement uses TRBV6-2 or TRBV6-3 and TRBJ2-3, with a possible D match to TRBD2 (5 bases). V gave up 0 bases and J gave up 2 bases, with 9 bases separating them. This CDR3 contains 15 residues. CDR1 MNHEY and CDR2 SVGEGT come from the germline V gene.

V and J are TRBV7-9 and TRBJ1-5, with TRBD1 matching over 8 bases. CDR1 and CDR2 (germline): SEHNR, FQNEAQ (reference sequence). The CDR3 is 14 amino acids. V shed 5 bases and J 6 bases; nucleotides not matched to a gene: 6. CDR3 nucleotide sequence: TGTGCCAGCAGCCATACAGGGGGACCTCAGCCCCAGCATTTT. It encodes CASSHTGGPQPQHF. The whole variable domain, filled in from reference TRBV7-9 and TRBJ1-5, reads DTGVSQNPRHKITKRGQNVTFRCDPISEHNRLYWYRQTLGQGPEFLTYFQNEAQLEKSRLLSDRFSAERPKGSFSTLEIQRTEQGDSAMYLCASSHTGGPQPQHFGDGTRLSIL.

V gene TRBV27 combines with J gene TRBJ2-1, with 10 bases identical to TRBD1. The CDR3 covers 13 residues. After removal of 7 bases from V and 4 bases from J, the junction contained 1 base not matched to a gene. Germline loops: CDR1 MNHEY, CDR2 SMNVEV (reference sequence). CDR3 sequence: CASTGQGYNEQFF. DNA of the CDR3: TGTGCCAGCACGGGACAGGGGTACAATGAGCAGTTCTTC.